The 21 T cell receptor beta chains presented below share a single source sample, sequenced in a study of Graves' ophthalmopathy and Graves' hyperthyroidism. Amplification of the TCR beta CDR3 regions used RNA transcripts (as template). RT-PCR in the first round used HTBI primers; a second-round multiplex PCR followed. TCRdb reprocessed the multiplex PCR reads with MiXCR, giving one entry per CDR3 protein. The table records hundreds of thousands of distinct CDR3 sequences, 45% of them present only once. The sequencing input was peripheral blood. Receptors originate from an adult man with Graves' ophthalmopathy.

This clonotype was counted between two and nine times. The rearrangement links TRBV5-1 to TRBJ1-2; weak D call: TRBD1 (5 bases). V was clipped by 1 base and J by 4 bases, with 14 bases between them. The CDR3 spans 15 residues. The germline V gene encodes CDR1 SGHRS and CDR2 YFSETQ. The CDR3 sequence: CASSLKTTVSYGYTF. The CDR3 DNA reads TGCGCCAGCAGCTTGAAAACGACAGTTTCCTATGGCTACACCTTC.

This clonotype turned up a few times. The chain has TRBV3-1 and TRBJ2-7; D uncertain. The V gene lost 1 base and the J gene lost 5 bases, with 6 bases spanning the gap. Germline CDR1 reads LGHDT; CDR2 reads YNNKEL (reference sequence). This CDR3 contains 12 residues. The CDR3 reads CASSQGLNEQYF. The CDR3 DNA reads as TGTGCCAGCAGCCAAGGATTAAACGAGCAGTACTTC.

The DNA for the CDR3 is TGTGCCAGCAGCCCTAGACAGGGCCCCTACGAGCAGTACTTC. Its translation is CASSPRQGPYEQYF. The rearrangement uses TRBV7-2 and TRBJ2-7; 7 bases map to TRBD1. The CDR3 runs 14 residues. V was clipped by 5 bases and J by 2 bases; unmatched bases: 6. Germline V gene lookup returns CDR1 SGHTA and CDR2 FQGNSA. The variable domain in full, completed from reference TRBV7-2 and TRBJ2-7, reads GAGVSQSPSNKVTEKGKDVELRCDPISGHTALYWYRQSLGQGLEFLIYFQGNSAPDKSGLPSDRFSAERTGGSVSTLTIQRTQQEDSAVYLCASSPRQGPYEQYFGPGTRLTVT.

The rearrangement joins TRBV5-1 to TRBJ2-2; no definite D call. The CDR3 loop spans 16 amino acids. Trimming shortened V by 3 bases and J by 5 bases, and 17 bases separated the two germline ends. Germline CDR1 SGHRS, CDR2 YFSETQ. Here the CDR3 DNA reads TGCGCCAGCAGCTCTTTTCAAGAGTTCGGGACCGGGGAGCTGTTTTTT. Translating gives CASSSFQEFGTGELFF.

CDR3 sequence (DNA): TGTGCCAGCAGCCCCACTGGGGTAGAGACCCAGTACTTC. Translated, it gives CASSPTGVETQYF. This sequence joins TRBV7-9 and TRBJ2-5; D remains unclear. The ends were cut back, 5 bases at V and 4 bases at J, with 11 bases in the middle. CDR1 and CDR2 (germline): SEHNR, FQNEAQ (reference sequence). The CDR3 sequence is 13 residues long.

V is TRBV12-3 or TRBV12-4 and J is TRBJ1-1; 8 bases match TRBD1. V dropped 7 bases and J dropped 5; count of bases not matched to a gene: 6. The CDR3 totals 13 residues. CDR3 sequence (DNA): TGTGCCAGCAACCAAAACAGGGGGACTGAAGCTTTCTTT. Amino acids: CASNQNRGTEAFF.

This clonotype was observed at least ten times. CDR3 DNA: TGCAGCGGTGGACAGGGGACTGAAGCTTTCTTT. Its protein is CSGGQGTEAFF. The rearrangement uses TRBV29-1 and TRBJ1-1, with TRBD1 matching over 9 bases. The CDR3 totals 11 residues. Germline V gene data show CDR1 as SQVTM and CDR2 as ANQGSEA. The junction had 2 bases not matched to a gene; V was cut back by 7 bases and J by 5 bases.

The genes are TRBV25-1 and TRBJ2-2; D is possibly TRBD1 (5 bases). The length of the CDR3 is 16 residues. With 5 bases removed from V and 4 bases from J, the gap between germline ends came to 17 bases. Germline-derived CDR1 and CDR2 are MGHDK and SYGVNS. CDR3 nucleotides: TGTGCCAGCAGTACTCCATGGCAGGGCGCCACCGGGGAGCTGTTTTTT. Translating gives CASSTPWQGATGELFF. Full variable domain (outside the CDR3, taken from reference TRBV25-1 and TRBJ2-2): EADIYQTPRYLVIGTGKKITLECSQTMGHDKMYWYQQDPGMELHLIHYSYGVNSTEKGDLSSESTVSRIRTEHFPLTLESARPSHTSQYLCASSTPWQGATGELFFGEGSRLTVL.

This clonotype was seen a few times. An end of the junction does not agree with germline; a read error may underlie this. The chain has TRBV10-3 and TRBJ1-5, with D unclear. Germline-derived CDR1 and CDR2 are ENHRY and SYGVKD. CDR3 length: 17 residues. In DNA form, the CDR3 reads TGTGCCAGCAGTGAGAGAGCCAGCCAGGTAGGCAATCAGCCCCAGCATTTT. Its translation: CASSERASQVGNQPQHF.

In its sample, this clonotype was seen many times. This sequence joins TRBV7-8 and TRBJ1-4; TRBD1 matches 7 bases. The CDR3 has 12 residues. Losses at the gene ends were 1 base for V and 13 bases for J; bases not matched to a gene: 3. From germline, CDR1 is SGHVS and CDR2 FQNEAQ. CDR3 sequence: CASSLDRGGLFF. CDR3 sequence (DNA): TGTGCCAGCAGCTTAGACAGGGGTGGACTGTTTTTT. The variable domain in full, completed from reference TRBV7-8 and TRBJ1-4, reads GAGVSQSPRYKVAKRGQDVALRCDPISGHVSLFWYQQALGQGPEFLTYFQNEAQLDKSGLPSDRFFAERPEGSVSTLKIQRTQQEDSAVYLCASSLDRGGLFFGSGTQLSVL.

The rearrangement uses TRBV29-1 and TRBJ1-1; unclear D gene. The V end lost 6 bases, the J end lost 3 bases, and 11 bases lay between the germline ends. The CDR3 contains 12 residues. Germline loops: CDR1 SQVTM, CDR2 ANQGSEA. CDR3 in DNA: TGCAGCGTCCAAATGGTACACACTGAAGCTTTCTTT. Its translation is CSVQMVHTEAFF. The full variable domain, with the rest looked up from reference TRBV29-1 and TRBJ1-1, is SAVISQKPSRDICQRGTSLTIQCQVDSQVTMMFWYRQQPGQSLTLIATANQGSEATYESGFVIDKFPISRPNLTFSTLTVSNMSPEDSSIYLCSVQMVHTEAFFGQGTRLTVV.

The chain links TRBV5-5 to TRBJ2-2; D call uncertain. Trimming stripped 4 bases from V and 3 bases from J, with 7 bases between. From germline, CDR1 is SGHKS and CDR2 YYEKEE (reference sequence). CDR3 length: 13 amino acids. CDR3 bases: TGTGCCAGCAGCCTAGAATACACCGGGGAGCTGTTTTTT. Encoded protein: CASSLEYTGELFF.

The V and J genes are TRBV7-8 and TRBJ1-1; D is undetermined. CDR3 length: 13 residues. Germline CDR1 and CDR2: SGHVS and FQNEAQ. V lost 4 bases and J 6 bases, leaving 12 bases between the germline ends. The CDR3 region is CASSYRGYAEAFF. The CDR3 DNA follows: TGTGCCAGCAGCTATAGAGGTTACGCTGAAGCTTTCTTT.

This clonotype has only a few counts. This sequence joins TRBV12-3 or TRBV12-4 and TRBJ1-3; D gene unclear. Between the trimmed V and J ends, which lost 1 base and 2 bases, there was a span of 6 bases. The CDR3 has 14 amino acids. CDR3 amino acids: CASSLGVAGNTIYF. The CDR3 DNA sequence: TGTGCCAGCAGTTTAGGGGTGGCTGGAAACACCATATATTTT.

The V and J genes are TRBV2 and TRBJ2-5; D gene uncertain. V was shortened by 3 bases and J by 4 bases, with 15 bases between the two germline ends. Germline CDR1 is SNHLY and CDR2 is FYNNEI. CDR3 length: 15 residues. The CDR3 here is CASSDTSHERETQYF. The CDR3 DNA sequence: TGTGCCAGCAGTGATACGAGTCACGAACGAGAGACCCAGTACTTC.

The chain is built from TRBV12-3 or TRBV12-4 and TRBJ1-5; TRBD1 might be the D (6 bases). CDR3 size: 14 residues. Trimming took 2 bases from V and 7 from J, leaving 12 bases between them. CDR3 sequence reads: CASSLSGARQPQHF. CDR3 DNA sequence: TGTGCCAGCAGTTTATCAGGGGCTAGGCAGCCCCAGCATTTT.

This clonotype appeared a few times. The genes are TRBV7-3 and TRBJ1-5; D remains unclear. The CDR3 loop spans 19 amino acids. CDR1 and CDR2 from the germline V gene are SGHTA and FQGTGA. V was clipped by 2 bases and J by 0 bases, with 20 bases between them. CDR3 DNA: TGTGCCAGCAGCTTATACCACCCCCCCGGGTCCTATAGCAATCAGCCCCAGCATTTT. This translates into CASSLYHPPGSYSNQPQHF.

The CDR3 DNA sequence: TGTGCCGTCAGTGAAGGGGACAGAAAAGAGACCCAGTACTTC. Its translation is CAVSEGDRKETQYF. This rearrangement joins TRBV7-6 to TRBJ2-5; 7 nucleotides match TRBD1. The CDR3 has 14 residues. V trimming: 11 bases; J trimming: 3 bases; junction bases outside the gene matches: 12. Per germline, CDR1 SGHVS and CDR2 FNYEAQ.

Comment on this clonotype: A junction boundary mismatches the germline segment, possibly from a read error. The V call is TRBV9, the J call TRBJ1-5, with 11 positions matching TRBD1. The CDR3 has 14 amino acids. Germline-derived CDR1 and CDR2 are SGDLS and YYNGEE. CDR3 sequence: CVSSGQGAFQPQHF. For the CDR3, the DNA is TGTGTCAGCAGCGGACAGGGGGCGTTTCAGCCCCAGCATTTT.

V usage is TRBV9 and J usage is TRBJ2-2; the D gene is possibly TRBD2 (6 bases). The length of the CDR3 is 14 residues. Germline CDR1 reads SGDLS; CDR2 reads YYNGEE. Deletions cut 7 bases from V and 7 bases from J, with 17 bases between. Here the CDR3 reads CASRGMGTDGELFF. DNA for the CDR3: TGTGCCAGCCGCGGGATGGGGACGGACGGGGAGCTGTTTTTT.

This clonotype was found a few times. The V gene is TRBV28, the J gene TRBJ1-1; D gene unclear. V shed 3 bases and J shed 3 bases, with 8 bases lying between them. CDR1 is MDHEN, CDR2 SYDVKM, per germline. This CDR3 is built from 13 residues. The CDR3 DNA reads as TGTGCCAGCAGTTTTGGCAGCCACACTGAAGCTTTCTTT. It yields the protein CASSFGSHTEAFF.